This TCR beta chain was identified in a study of beta chain features in type 1 diabetes. Findings and caveats of the study: Researchers reported that naive, central memory and Treg TCRB repertoires appeared more similar in patients than in healthy donors. Researchers could not determine here whether HLA type influences TCRB rearrangement.

The entirety of the isolated RNA underwent reverse transcription, so expressed TCRB transcripts were sequenced. Profiled with immunoSEQ multiplex PCR; TCRdb holds only in-frame clones, not every one. The sample contains almost 350,000 clones, 6.5% to 10% of which appear only once. This clone showed up many times. Its antigen is undetermined. Germline values: CDR1 KGHSY, CDR2 FQNENV. This CDR3 contains 16 residues. V shed 4 bases, J shed 3 bases, and the junction held 11 bases outside the gene matches. What was sequenced was central memory CD4+ T cells from blood. V and J are TRBV16 and TRBJ2-7; 8 positions agree with TRBD1. The sequence came from a woman aged 18-29 years in good health. Here the CDR3 DNA reads TGTGCCAGCAGCCCGTTAAGGGACAGGTTGAACTACGAGCAGTACTTC. Protein product: CASSPLRDRLNYEQYF. The whole variable domain, remainder taken from reference TRBV16 and TRBJ2-7, is GEEVAQTPKHLVRGEGQKAKLYCAPIKGHSYVFWYQQVLKNEFKFLISFQNENVFDETGMPKERFSAKCLPNSPCSLEIQATKLEDSAVYFCASSPLRDRLNYEQYFGPGTRLTVT.